One and the same sample provided the 30 T cell receptor beta chains below, sequenced in a study of cytomegalovirus exposure and HLA in healthy donors. The PCR ran on 60 Vbeta and 13 Jbeta primers. Sequencing used immunoSEQ multiplex PCR; TCRdb keeps in-frame clones, though not all of them. The sample holds about 210,000 clones, almost 80% seen once. Sequencing was done on a sample of PBMCs. Receptors originate from a male donor in good health and CMV-seronegative.

This clone was seen a single time. The chain combines TRBV5-8 with TRBJ1-2; D is unclear. The CDR3 length is 13 residues. Germline CDR1 and CDR2: SGHTS and YDEGEE. Between the trimmed V and J ends, which lost 4 bases and 8 bases, there was a span of 15 bases. The CDR3 DNA follows: TGTGCCAGCAGCCCCTCCGGGGTTAGCGGCTACACCTTC. The encoded protein is CASSPSGVSGYTF.

V is TRBV7-2 and J is TRBJ1-3; weak D call: TRBD1 (5 bases). Germline V gene sequence: CDR1 SGHTA, CDR2 FQGNSA. This CDR3 spans 15 amino acids. Trimming removed 5 bases from V and 0 bases from J, with 11 bases in between. The CDR3 coding sequence is TGTGCCAGCAGCCTGACAGTTTCCTCTGGAAACACCATATATTTT. It translates to CASSLTVSSGNTIYF.

The rearrangement links TRBV7-9 to TRBJ2-1; 10 bases fit TRBD2. V shed 5 bases and J 7 bases; nucleotides not matched to a gene: 11. The length of the CDR3 is 16 residues. Germline values: CDR1 SEHNR, CDR2 FQNEAQ (reference sequence). The CDR3 reads CASSAQLAGGPNEQFF. The CDR3 coding sequence is TGTGCCAGCAGCGCCCAGTTAGCGGGAGGACCTAATGAGCAGTTCTTC.

The DNA of the CDR3 is TGTGCCACCAGCAGACCCATGGGGACAGGGGTAGGGGAGCAGTACTTC. Protein product: CATSRPMGTGVGEQYF. V usage is TRBV15 and J usage is TRBJ2-7; TRBD1 matches at 10 bases. The V and J ends lost 2 bases and 7 bases, in that order; junction bases with no gene match: 11. The CDR3 loop spans 16 amino acids. The germline V gene encodes CDR1 LNHNV and CDR2 YYDKDF (reference sequence).

This clone was seen just once. CDR3 sequence (DNA): TGTGCTAGTGCCTTTAGCGGAGTAGACATTCAGTACTTC. Translated: CASAFSGVDIQYF. The chain employs TRBV12-5 and TRBJ2-4, with a weak D call TRBD2 (6 bases). V gave up 7 bases and J gave up 8 bases, with 15 bases separating them. CDR1 is LGHNT, CDR2 FRNRAP, per germline. This CDR3 region has 13 residues.

This clone was seen a single time. This chain links TRBV11-3 with TRBJ2-5, with a weak D call TRBD2 (6 bases). This CDR3 spans 14 amino acids. Germline assignment: CDR1 SGHNT and CDR2 YENEEA. Trimming left V 1 base short and J 5 bases short, with 11 bases between. Here the CDR3 DNA reads TGTGCCAGCAGCTTAGGGGGGGACTGGGAGACCCAGTACTTC. Its protein is CASSLGGDWETQYF. The whole variable domain, remainder taken from reference TRBV11-3 and TRBJ2-5, is EAGVVQSPRYKIIEKKQPVAFWCNPISGHNTLYWYLQNLGQGPELLIRYENEEAVDDSQLPKDRFSAERLKGVDSTLKIQPAELGDSAVYLCASSLGGDWETQYFGPGTRLLVL.

This sequence joins TRBV27 and TRBJ2-7; 7 bases are a match to TRBD1. The length of the CDR3 is 13 residues. CDR1 and CDR2 (germline): MNHEY, SMNVEV (reference sequence). V lost 2 bases, J lost 5 bases, and 3 bases stayed unmatched. CDR3 loop: CASSLDRANEQYF. The CDR3 DNA follows: TGTGCCAGCAGTTTAGACAGGGCAAACGAGCAGTACTTC.

The gene calls are TRBV4-2 and TRBJ2-5; 10 bases line up with TRBD2. From germline, CDR1 is LGHNA and CDR2 YNFKEQ. This CDR3 contains 15 residues. V dropped 0 bases and J dropped 3; count of bases not matched to a gene: 1. The CDR3 nucleotides are TGTGCCAGCAGCCAAGACGGACTAGCGGAAGAGACCCAGTACTTC. This encodes CASSQDGLAEETQYF.

CDR3 sequence reads: CASNPAGTGELFF. The DNA of the CDR3 is TGTGCCAGCAACCCGGCAGGAACCGGGGAGCTGTTTTTT. The J gene is TRBJ2-2, the V gene TRBV6-6, with D unclear. Looked up from germline, CDR1 is MNHNY and CDR2 is SVGAGI (reference sequence). Trimming took off 7 bases at V and 5 bases at J, with 11 bases between the two ends. CDR3 length: 13 amino acids.

The chain employs TRBV6-5 and TRBJ2-7, with 7 bases fitting TRBD2. Germline V lookup: CDR1 MNHEY, CDR2 SVGAGI. The V and J ends lost 8 bases and 0 bases, in that order; junction bases with no gene match: 7. The CDR3 has 14 amino acids. DNA of the CDR3: TGTGCCAGCGGTATGGGCGGGGGCTCCTACGAGCAGTACTTC. Protein: CASGMGGGSYEQYF.

The gene calls are TRBV6-5 and TRBJ2-7, with TRBD1 as a possible D gene (6 bases). Trimming removed 0 bases at V and 3 bases at J, with 15 bases between. The length of the CDR3 is 16 residues. The V gene's germline CDR1 is MNHEY and CDR2 SVGAGI. The CDR3 DNA reads as TGTGCCAGCAGTTACTCACCAACTGGACAGTACTACGAGCAGTACTTC. Translating gives CASSYSPTGQYYEQYF.

V gene TRBV15 combines with J gene TRBJ2-7, with 9 bases fitting TRBD1. The germline V gene has CDR1 LNHNV and CDR2 YYDKDF (reference sequence). This CDR3 has 16 amino acids. J gave up 2 bases and V 1 base, and 6 bases lay outside the gene matches. In nucleotides, the CDR3 is TGTGCCACCAGCAGAGGGGGGGGACAGGGTACCTACGAGCAGTACTTC. Amino acids: CATSRGGGQGTYEQYF.

The rearrangement links TRBV7-6 to TRBJ2-1; D possibly corresponds to TRBD2 (5 bases). V lost 5 bases, J lost 4 bases, and 12 bases lay in between. Germline V lookup: CDR1 SGHVS, CDR2 FNYEAQ. The CDR3 has 14 amino acids. CDR3: CASSAGLRYNEQFF. In nucleotides, the CDR3 is TGTGCCAGCAGCGCAGGACTTCGGTACAATGAGCAGTTCTTC.

This chain joins TRBV6-6 and TRBJ1-1; D is perhaps TRBD1 (6 bases). The CDR3 consists of 13 residues. Germline V gene data show CDR1 as MNHNY and CDR2 as SVGAGI (reference sequence). With 6 bases removed from V and 10 bases from J, the gap between germline ends came to 18 bases. The CDR3 is CASSTRGGQRAFF. CDR3 bases: TGTGCCAGCAGCACCCGAGGAGGACAGCGAGCTTTCTTT.

The chain couples TRBV5-1 to TRBJ2-7; 8 bases map to TRBD1. The CDR3 length is 15 residues. CDR1 SGHRS and CDR2 YFSETQ come from the germline V gene. V trimming: 5 bases; J trimming: 0 bases; junction bases outside the gene matches: 7. Here the CDR3 reads CASSSDRGFSYEQYF. DNA for the CDR3: TGCGCCAGCAGTAGCGACAGGGGTTTCTCCTACGAGCAGTACTTC.

This clone showed up just a few times. The chain employs TRBV29-1 and TRBJ2-3; 8 nucleotides align to TRBD1. The CDR3 has 13 residues. Germline lookup yields CDR1 SQVTM and CDR2 ANQGSEA. The junction had 5 bases not matched to a gene; V was cut back by 5 bases and J by 4 bases. CDR3 protein: CSVRQGAPDTQYF. CDR3 bases: TGCAGCGTTCGGCAGGGGGCCCCAGATACGCAGTATTTT.

The genes are TRBV28 and TRBJ1-1; D might be TRBD1 (5 bases). Germline CDR1 reads MDHEN; CDR2 reads SYDVKM. V was shortened by 3 bases and J by 2 bases, with 7 bases between the two germline ends. The CDR3 loop spans 13 amino acids. The DNA for the CDR3 is TGTGCCAGCAGTTTGGACACAAACACTGAAGCTTTCTTT. Protein sequence: CASSLDTNTEAFF.

A note on this clone: Additional DNA sequences in this sample encode the identical CDR3. The chain joins TRBV5-1 to TRBJ2-1; D may be TRBD2 (6 bases). The V and J ends lost 0 bases and 2 bases respectively, with 9 bases between them. Germline CDR1 is SGHRS and CDR2 is YFSETQ. The CDR3 runs to 15 residues. The CDR3 DNA is TGCGCCAGCAGCTTGGCCGGCGGGGCCTACAATGAGCAGTTCTTC. Its protein is CASSLAGGAYNEQFF.

The chain links TRBV9 to TRBJ2-3; 9 bases are a match to TRBD2. CDR1 and CDR2 from the germline V gene are SGDLS and YYNGEE. J gave up 0 bases and V 2 bases, and 13 bases lay outside the gene matches. This CDR3 is 19 amino acids long. CDR3 DNA sequence: TGTGCCAGCAGCGTGGCGGGGCTAGCGGGGAGCTCTAGCACAGATACGCAGTATTTT. It codes for CASSVAGLAGSSSTDTQYF.

This clone showed up just a few times. The genes are TRBV28 and TRBJ1-5, with D unresolved. Trimming cost V 9 bases and J 2 bases, with 8 bases left between them. The CDR3 consists of 12 residues. Germline CDR1 reads MDHEN; CDR2 reads SYDVKM. The CDR3 here is CARRLGNQPQHF. The CDR3 nucleotides read TGTGCCAGGCGATTAGGCAATCAGCCCCAGCATTTT.

J is TRBJ1-6 and V is TRBV18; no reliable D call. The CDR3 runs 13 residues. CDR1 is KGHSH and CDR2 is LQKENI in the germline V gene. V was shortened by 7 bases and J by 4 bases, with 8 bases between the two germline ends. CDR3: CASFSQYNSPLHF. The CDR3, as DNA: TGTGCCAGCTTTTCGCAGTATAATTCACCCCTCCACTTT.

The chain employs TRBV29-1 and TRBJ2-2; D may be TRBD2 (5 bases). V lost 3 bases, J lost 1 base, and 21 bases lay in between. This CDR3 region has 18 residues. The germline V gene encodes CDR1 SQVTM and CDR2 ANQGSEA. The CDR3 loop reads CSVECEPDVRENTGELFF. The CDR3 nucleotides are TGCAGCGTTGAGTGCGAACCAGACGTACGGGAGAACACCGGGGAGCTGTTTTTT.

The V and J genes are TRBV9 and TRBJ2-7; D is ambiguous. Germline CDR1 SGDLS, CDR2 YYNGEE. The V gene lost 0 bases and the J gene lost 1 base, with 8 bases spanning the gap. The length of the CDR3 is 14 residues. CDR3 sequence (DNA): TGTGCCAGCAGCGTAGGTATCAGTTCCTACGAGCAGTACTTC. It encodes CASSVGISSYEQYF.

V gene TRBV5-6 combines with J gene TRBJ2-2, with D tentatively TRBD2 (6 bases). Germline V gives CDR1 SGHDT, CDR2 YYEEEE. This CDR3 region has 17 residues. Trimming cost V 3 bases and J 0 bases, with 15 bases left between them. The CDR3 loop reads CASSWTPGLTNTGELFF. The CDR3 bases are TGTGCCAGCAGCTGGACACCGGGACTCACGAACACCGGGGAGCTGTTTTTT. Based on the CDR3 plus reference TRBV5-6 and TRBJ2-2, the full variable domain is DAGVTQSPTHLIKTRGQQVTLRCSPKSGHDTVSWYQQALGQGPQFIFQYYEEEERQRGNFPDRFSGHQFPNYSSELNVNALLLGDSALYLCASSWTPGLTNTGELFFGEGSRLTVL.

The chain combines TRBV7-8 with TRBJ1-3; no firm D call. Germline values: CDR1 SGHVS, CDR2 FQNEAQ. V was pared by 5 bases and J by 3 bases, with 11 bases between. The CDR3 runs 14 residues. The chain's CDR3 is CASSPRPVGNTIYF. DNA for the CDR3: TGTGCCAGCAGCCCCAGGCCTGTTGGAAACACCATATATTTT.

The V call is TRBV18, the J call TRBJ1-2; D perhaps matches TRBD1 (5 bases). This CDR3 region has 14 residues. The V gene's germline CDR1 is KGHSH and CDR2 LQKENI. Trimming took off 0 bases at V and 7 bases at J, with 12 bases between the two ends. The CDR3 DNA reads as TGTGCCAGCTCACCACCGACAGCATCGGGTGGCTACACCTTC. Translation gives CASSPPTASGGYTF.

The chain couples TRBV5-1 to TRBJ2-7, with a weak D call TRBD2 (5 bases). Germline V CDR1 and CDR2: SGHRS, YFSETQ. CDR3 length: 14 residues. The V end lost 1 base, the J end lost 0 bases, and 8 bases lay between the germline ends. The CDR3 reads CASSLWEISYEQYF. The CDR3 nucleotides read TGCGCCAGCAGCTTGTGGGAGATCTCCTACGAGCAGTACTTC.

CDR3: CAIRVSDRLNSYEQYF. DNA for the CDR3: TGTGCCATCAGGGTCTCGGACAGACTTAACTCCTACGAGCAGTACTTC. The chain has TRBV10-3 and TRBJ2-7; D might be TRBD1 (6 bases). Trimming cost V 6 bases and J 0 bases, with 18 bases left between them. This CDR3 has 16 residues. Per germline, CDR1 ENHRY and CDR2 SYGVKD.

V is TRBV5-1 and J is TRBJ1-4, with TRBD1 matching over 11 bases. After removal of 3 bases from V and 7 bases from J, the junction contained 2 bases not matched to a gene. This CDR3 is 14 amino acids long. The germline V gene encodes CDR1 SGHRS and CDR2 YFSETQ. The CDR3 DNA sequence: TGCGCCAGCAGCTGGACAGGGGGCGGTGAAAAACTGTTTTTT. Its protein is CASSWTGGGEKLFF.

This clone showed up many times. V usage is TRBV6-4 and J usage is TRBJ2-2; no firm D call. The germline gives CDR1 MRHNA, CDR2 SNTAGT. CDR3 length: 13 residues. V lost 6 bases, J lost 5 bases, and 10 bases lay in between. CDR3 sequence: CASSAGETGELFF. CDR3 coding DNA: TGTGCCAGCAGCGCTGGAGAGACCGGGGAGCTGTTTTTT.